The 18 T cell receptor beta chains below all came from one sample that was sequenced in a study of OX40 agonist ivuxolimab in advanced cancers. TCRdb's copy holds only in-frame clones and misses some; the assay was immunoSEQ multiplex PCR. The top ten hold around 7.8% of the sample, which has roughly 45,000 clones, roughly three quarters seen once. Sequenced here: CD4+ or CD8+ T cells sorted from blood, sampled in a trial of the OX40 agonist ivuxolimab. These receptors originate from an adult with an advanced solid tumor such as melanoma, head and neck, liver or kidney cancer.

This clone has just one count. The chain carries TRBV7-8 and TRBJ1-4; D ambiguous. V was pared by 5 bases and J by 3 bases, with 10 bases between. Germline V gene sequence: CDR1 SGHVS, CDR2 FQNEAQ. The CDR3 consists of 14 residues. The CDR3 DNA follows: TGTGCCAGCAGCCGAGGGTCGGCTAATGAAAAACTGTTTTTT. Amino acids: CASSRGSANEKLFF.

V and J are TRBV2 and TRBJ2-5; TRBD2 matches at 10 bases. The V segment lost 7 bases and the J segment 2 bases; nucleotides outside the gene matches: 4. Germline CDR1 is SNHLY and CDR2 is FYNNEI. This CDR3 has 14 residues. CDR3 protein: CASKSGREQETQYF. DNA for the CDR3: TGTGCCAGCAAGAGCGGGAGGGAACAAGAGACCCAGTACTTC.

The chain is built from TRBV21-1 and TRBJ2-7; no DNA check was done on the table's D call, TRBD1. TRBV21-1 is labeled a pseudogene. CDR3 length: 17 residues. In DNA form, the CDR3 reads TGTGCCAGCAGCAAGGGTACCCTCCACCAGGGGGCTTACGAGCAGTACTTC. It translates to CASSKGTLHQGAYEQYF.

This clone was observed a single time. The rearrangement joins TRBV21-1 to TRBJ1-6. TRBV21-1 is a listed pseudogene. This CDR3 comprises 18 residues. CDR3: CASSQLPLGAAKDRSLHF. Written as DNA, the CDR3 is TGTGCCAGCAGCCAACTGCCTCTCGGGGCCGCGAAGGATCGGTCCCTCCACTTT.

The chain has TRBV7-8 and TRBJ1-2, with TRBD1 as a possible D gene (5 bases). The V gene lost 5 bases and the J gene lost 7 bases, with 17 bases spanning the gap. The germline CDR1 and CDR2 sequences are SGHVS and FQNEAQ. CDR3 size: 14 residues. The CDR3 coding sequence is TGTGCCAGCAGCCAGTCGGGGGGAAGTGGTGGCTACACCTTC. Translation: CASSQSGGSGGYTF.

The chain is built from TRBV11-3 and TRBJ2-2, with 9 bases matching TRBD1. The CDR3 length is 15 residues. Germline CDR1 reads SGHNT; CDR2 reads YENEEA. V lost 5 bases, J lost 1 base, and 2 bases stayed unmatched. The CDR3 is CASSPGQGNTGELFF. DNA of the CDR3: TGTGCCAGCAGCCCGGGACAGGGGAACACCGGGGAGCTGTTTTTT.

The gene calls are TRBV5-1 and TRBJ2-5; 11 bases are shared with TRBD2. The ends lost 0 bases at V and 4 bases at J; junction bases unmatched: 2. The CDR3 length is 15 residues. CDR1 is SGHRS and CDR2 is YFSETQ in the germline V gene. CDR3 in DNA: TGCGCCAGCAGCTTGGGTCTAGCGGGAGGAGAGACCCAGTACTTC. Protein sequence: CASSLGLAGGETQYF.

The chain is built from TRBV20-1 and TRBJ1-2; D ambiguous. This CDR3 comprises 11 residues. The germline gives CDR1 DFQATT, CDR2 SNEGSKA (reference sequence). V lost 4 bases, J lost 4 bases, and 7 bases lay in between. CDR3 loop: CSATVGYGYTF. The CDR3 region has the DNA TGCAGTGCTACGGTCGGCTATGGCTACACCTTC.

To note about this clone: The junction departs from germline at one end; a sequencing error may be responsible. This chain uses TRBV4-2 with TRBJ2-5; 13 bases fit TRBD2. This CDR3 comprises 17 residues. The V gene's germline CDR1 is LGHNA and CDR2 YNFKEQ. The CDR3 here is CASSEELGLAGKETQYF. In DNA form, the CDR3 reads TGTGCCAGCAGCGAAGAACTGGGACTAGCGGGGAAAGAGACCCAGTACTTC.

This clone was seen only a few times. The rearrangement uses TRBV6-6 and TRBJ2-1; 9 bases are a match to TRBD1. V trimming: 6 bases; J trimming: 4 bases; junction bases outside the gene matches: 7. This CDR3 has 15 amino acids. Looked up from germline, CDR1 is MNHNY and CDR2 is SVGAGI (reference sequence). In DNA form, the CDR3 reads TGTGCCAGCAGCGAACAGGGGGCCCGGTACAATGAGCAGTTCTTC. Amino acids: CASSEQGARYNEQFF.

The V call is TRBV4-1, the J call TRBJ1-2, with no clear D. Germline V gene sequence: CDR1 MGHRA, CDR2 YSYEKL. Trimming shortened V by 2 bases and J by 8 bases, and 21 bases separated the two germline ends. The CDR3 length is 16 residues. CDR3 DNA: TGCGCCAGCAGCCAACCCCGGGAAGGAGGGTTTAGAGGCTACACCTTC. Translated, it gives CASSQPREGGFRGYTF.

This chain uses TRBV6-5 with TRBJ1-2, with 9 positions matching TRBD1. The junction had 0 bases not matched to a gene; V was cut back by 5 bases and J by 8 bases. The CDR3 is 11 residues long. CDR1 MNHEY and CDR2 SVGAGI come from the germline V gene. In nucleotides, the CDR3 is TGTGCCAGCAGTGGACAGGGGGGCTACACCTTC. Protein sequence: CASSGQGGYTF.

This clone showed up just a few times. This rearrangement joins TRBV7-9 to TRBJ1-2, with no clear D. Per the germline V gene, CDR1 is SEHNR and CDR2 is FQNEAQ (reference sequence). The CDR3 spans 13 residues. V dropped 5 bases and J dropped 4 bases, with 11 bases sitting between them. CDR3 residues: CASSRGIGYGYTF. The CDR3 nucleotides are TGTGCCAGCAGCCGAGGGATCGGCTATGGCTACACCTTC. The entire variable domain, with the rest obtained from reference TRBV7-9 and TRBJ1-2, is as follows: DTGVSQNPRHKITKRGQNVTFRCDPISEHNRLYWYRQTLGQGPEFLTYFQNEAQLEKSRLLSDRFSAERPKGSFSTLEIQRTEQGDSAMYLCASSRGIGYGYTFGSGTRLTVV.

The gene calls are TRBV5-1 and TRBJ1-1, with 10 bases matching TRBD1. Germline lookup yields CDR1 SGHRS and CDR2 YFSETQ. The CDR3 spans 14 residues. Losses at the gene ends were 4 bases for V and 6 bases for J; bases not matched to a gene: 6. CDR3 in DNA: TGCGCCAGCAGCCAGGGACAGGGGAGTTCTGAAGCTTTCTTT. This encodes CASSQGQGSSEAFF.

The V gene is TRBV19, the J gene TRBJ1-4; D unresolved. The ends were cut back, 2 bases at V and 0 bases at J, with 7 bases in the middle. The CDR3 consists of 15 residues. The V gene's germline CDR1 is LNHDA and CDR2 SQIVND (reference sequence). The CDR3 region has the DNA TGTGCCAGTAGTATATCCTCTTCAACTAATGAAAAACTGTTTTTT. Its translation is CASSISSSTNEKLFF. The full variable domain, completed using reference TRBV19 and TRBJ1-4, is DGGITQSPKYLFRKEGQNVTLSCEQNLNHDAMYWYRQDPGQGLRLIYYSQIVNDFQKGDIAEGYSVSREKKESFPLTVTSAQKNPTAFYLCASSISSSTNEKLFFGSGTQLSVL.

The CDR3 DNA follows: TGTGCCAGCAGTGAAGTGGTCGGCTCCTACAATGAGCAGTTCTTC. Residues: CASSEVVGSYNEQFF. This chain joins TRBV6-1 and TRBJ2-1; unclear D gene. Deletions cut 1 base from V and 0 bases from J, with 7 bases between. From germline, CDR1 is MNHNS and CDR2 SASEGT. CDR3 length: 15 residues.

In its sample, this clone was seen a few times. The genes are TRBV11-2 and TRBJ2-3, with D tentatively TRBD1 (9 bases). Trimming pared 5 bases from V and 7 bases from J, leaving 22 bases between. This CDR3 is 16 amino acids long. CDR1 and CDR2 (germline): SGHAT, FQNNGV. CDR3 coding DNA: TGTGCCAGCAGCAACCCCGGGAGGGACAGGGTCAATACGCAGTATTTT. Protein product: CASSNPGRDRVNTQYF.

This chain connects TRBV7-2 to TRBJ1-2; TRBD1 matches 9 bases. Looked up from germline, CDR1 is SGHTA and CDR2 is FQGNSA. The V and J ends lost 5 bases and 4 bases, in that order; junction bases with no gene match: 5. The CDR3 runs to 14 residues. CDR3: CASSTTGGGYGYTF. Written as DNA, the CDR3 is TGTGCCAGCAGCACGACAGGGGGGGGCTATGGCTACACCTTC. The whole variable domain, filled in from reference TRBV7-2 and TRBJ1-2, reads GAGVSQSPSNKVTEKGKDVELRCDPISGHTALYWYRQSLGQGLEFLIYFQGNSAPDKSGLPSDRFSAERTGGSVSTLTIQRTQQEDSAVYLCASSTTGGGYGYTFGSGTRLTVV.